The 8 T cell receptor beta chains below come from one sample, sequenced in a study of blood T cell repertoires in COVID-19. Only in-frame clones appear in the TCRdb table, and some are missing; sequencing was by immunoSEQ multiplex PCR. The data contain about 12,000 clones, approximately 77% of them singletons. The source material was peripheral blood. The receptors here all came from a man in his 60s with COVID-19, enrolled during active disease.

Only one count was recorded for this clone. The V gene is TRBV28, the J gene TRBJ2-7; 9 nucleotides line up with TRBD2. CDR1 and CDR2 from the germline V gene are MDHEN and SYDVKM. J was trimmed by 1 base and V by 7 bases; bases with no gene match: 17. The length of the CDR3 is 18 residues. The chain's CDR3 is CASITKGLAGSVSYEQYF. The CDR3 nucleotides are TGTGCCAGCATTACAAAGGGGCTAGCGGGGTCTGTTTCCTACGAGCAGTACTTC.

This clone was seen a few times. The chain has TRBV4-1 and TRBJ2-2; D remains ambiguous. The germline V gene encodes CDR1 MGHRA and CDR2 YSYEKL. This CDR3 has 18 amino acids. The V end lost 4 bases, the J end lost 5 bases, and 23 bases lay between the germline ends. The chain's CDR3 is CASSRLLKVESGTGELFF. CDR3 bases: TGCGCCAGCAGCCGCCTACTCAAAGTTGAGAGTGGTACCGGGGAGCTGTTTTTT.

The CDR3 DNA reads as TGTGCCAGTAGTATAGGAAGGCTAGCGGGCTACAATGAGCAGTTCTTC. It specifies CASSIGRLAGYNEQFF. The V gene is TRBV19, the J gene TRBJ2-1; the match to TRBD2 covers 8 bases. Unmatched junction bases numbered 5, after V lost 1 base and J lost 3 bases. In germline, CDR1 is LNHDA, CDR2 SQIVND (reference sequence). The CDR3 length is 16 residues.

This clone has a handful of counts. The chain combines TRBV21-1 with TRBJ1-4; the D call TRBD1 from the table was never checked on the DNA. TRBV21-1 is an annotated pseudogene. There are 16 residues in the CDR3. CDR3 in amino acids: CANLKGAETGNEKLFF. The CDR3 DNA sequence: TGTGCCAACCTAAAAGGGGCAGAGACCGGTAATGAAAAACTGTTTTTT.

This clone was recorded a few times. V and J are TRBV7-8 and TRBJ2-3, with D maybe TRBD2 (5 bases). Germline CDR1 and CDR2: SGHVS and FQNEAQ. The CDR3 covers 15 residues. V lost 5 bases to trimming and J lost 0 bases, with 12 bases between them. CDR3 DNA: TGTGCCAGCAGCCCCAAAGCGGCTAGCACAGATACGCAGTATTTT. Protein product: CASSPKAASTDTQYF.

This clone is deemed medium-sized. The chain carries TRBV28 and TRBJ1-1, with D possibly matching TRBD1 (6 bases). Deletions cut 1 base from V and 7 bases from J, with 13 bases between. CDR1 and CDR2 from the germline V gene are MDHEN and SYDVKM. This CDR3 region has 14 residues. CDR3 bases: TGTGCCAGCAGTTTATACAGGGAAGTAAGTGAAGCTTTCTTT. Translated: CASSLYREVSEAFF.

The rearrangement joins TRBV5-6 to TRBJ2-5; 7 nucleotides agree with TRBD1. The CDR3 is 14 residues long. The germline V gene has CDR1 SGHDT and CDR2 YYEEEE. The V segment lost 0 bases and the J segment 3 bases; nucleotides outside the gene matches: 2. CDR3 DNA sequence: TGTGCCAGCAGCTTGGGAACAGGGGAAGAGACCCAGTACTTC. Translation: CASSLGTGEETQYF.

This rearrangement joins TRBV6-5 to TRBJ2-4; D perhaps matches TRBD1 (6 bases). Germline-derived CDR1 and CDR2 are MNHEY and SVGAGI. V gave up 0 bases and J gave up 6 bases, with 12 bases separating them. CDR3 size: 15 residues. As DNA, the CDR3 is TGTGCCAGCAGTTACTCGAATCAGGGGAGAAACATTCAGTACTTC. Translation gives CASSYSNQGRNIQYF.